This T cell receptor (beta chain) is drawn from a study of tumor-infiltrating lymphocytes in primary liver carcinoma. General study findings and limits: The difference in top-250-clone fraction between tumors and blood was significant, favoring tumors (p = 0.039).

With a constant-region primer, TCR beta cDNA was made from 400 to 550 ng of total RNA. Three nested multiplex PCR rounds, a slightly modified ARM-PCR method, built the TCR beta libraries. From the multiplex PCR reads, TCRdb called clonotypes with MiXCR, one entry per CDR3 protein. The top ten clones hold approximately 9% of a sample with fewer than 350,000 distinct CDR3 sequences, 65% of them seen once. As concerns this clonotype: Its antigen is undetermined. The junction departs from germline at one end; a sequencing error may be responsible.

Unsorted whole blood served as the source of blood RNA, and germline DNA was extracted as well. The patients, who had chronic HBV infection, were treatment-naive (untreated). Sequenced input: peripheral blood. The clonotype was recovered from a middle-aged man with primary liver carcinoma and hepatitis B virus infection.

The CDR3: CASSYLGWNTGELFF. The CDR3, as DNA: TGTGCCAGCAGTTACTTGGGCTGGAACACTGGGGAGCTGTTTTTT. V is TRBV12-3 or TRBV12-4 and J is TRBJ2-2, with no clear D. This CDR3 has 15 residues.